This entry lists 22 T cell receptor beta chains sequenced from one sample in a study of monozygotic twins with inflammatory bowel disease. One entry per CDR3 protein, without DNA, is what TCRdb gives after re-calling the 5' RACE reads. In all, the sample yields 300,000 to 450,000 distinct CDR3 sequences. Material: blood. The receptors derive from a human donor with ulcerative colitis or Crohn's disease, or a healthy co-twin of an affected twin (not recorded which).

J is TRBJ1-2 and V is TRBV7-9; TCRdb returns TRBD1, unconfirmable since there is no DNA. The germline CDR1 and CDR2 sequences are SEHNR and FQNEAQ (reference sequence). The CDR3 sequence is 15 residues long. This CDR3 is CASSSLTGVNYGYTF. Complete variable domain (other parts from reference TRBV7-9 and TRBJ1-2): DTGVSQNPRHKITKRGQNVTFRCDPISEHNRLYWYRQTLGQGPEFLTYFQNEAQLEKSRLLSDRFSAERPKGSFSTLEIQRTEQGDSAMYLCASSSLTGVNYGYTFGSGTRLTVV.

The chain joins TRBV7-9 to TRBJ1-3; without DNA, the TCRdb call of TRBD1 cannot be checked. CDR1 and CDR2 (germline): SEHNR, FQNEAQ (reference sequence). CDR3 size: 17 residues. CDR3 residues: CASSLSRDRGIGNTIYF.

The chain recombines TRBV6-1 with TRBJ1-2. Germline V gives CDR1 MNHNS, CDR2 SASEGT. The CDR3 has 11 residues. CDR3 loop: CAPSRHYGYTF.

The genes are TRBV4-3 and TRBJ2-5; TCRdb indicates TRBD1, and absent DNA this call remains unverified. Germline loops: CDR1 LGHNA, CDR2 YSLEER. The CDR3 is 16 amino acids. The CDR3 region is CASSQEDRGLQETQYF.

This CDR3 is CASRDSLPMEQFF. The chain recombines TRBV12-3 or TRBV12-4 with TRBJ2-1; absent DNA, TCRdb's TRBD2 call cannot be checked. This CDR3 has 13 residues.

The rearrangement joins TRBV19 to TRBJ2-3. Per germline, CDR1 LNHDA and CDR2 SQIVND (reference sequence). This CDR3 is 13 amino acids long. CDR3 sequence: CASSIGLADTQYF.

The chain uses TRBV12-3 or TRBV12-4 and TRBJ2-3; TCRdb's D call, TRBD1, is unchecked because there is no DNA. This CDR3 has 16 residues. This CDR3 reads CASSLQGSGYTDTQYF.

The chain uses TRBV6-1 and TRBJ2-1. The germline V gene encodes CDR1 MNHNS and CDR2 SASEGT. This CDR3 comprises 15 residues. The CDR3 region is CASSPLRRTYNEQFF.

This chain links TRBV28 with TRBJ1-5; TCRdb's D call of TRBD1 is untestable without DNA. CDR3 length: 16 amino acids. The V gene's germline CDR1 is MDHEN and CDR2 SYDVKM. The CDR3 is CASSLLLGHSNQPQHF. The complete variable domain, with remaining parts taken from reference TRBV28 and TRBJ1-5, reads DVKVTQSSRYLVKRTGEKVFLECVQDMDHENMFWYRQDPGLGLRLIYFSYDVKMKEKGDIPEGYSVSREKKERFSLILESASTNQTSMYLCASSLLLGHSNQPQHFGDGTRLSIL.

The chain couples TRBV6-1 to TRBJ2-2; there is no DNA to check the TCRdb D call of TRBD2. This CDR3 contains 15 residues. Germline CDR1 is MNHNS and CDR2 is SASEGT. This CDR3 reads CASRLAGGRTGELFF.

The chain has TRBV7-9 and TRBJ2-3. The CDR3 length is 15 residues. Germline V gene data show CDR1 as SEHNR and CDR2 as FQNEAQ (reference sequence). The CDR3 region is CASSLTQQPTDTQYF.

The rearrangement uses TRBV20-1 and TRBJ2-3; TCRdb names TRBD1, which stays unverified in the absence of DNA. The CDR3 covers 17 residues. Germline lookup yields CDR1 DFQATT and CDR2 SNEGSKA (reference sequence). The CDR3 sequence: CSARDTLSGGITDTQYF.

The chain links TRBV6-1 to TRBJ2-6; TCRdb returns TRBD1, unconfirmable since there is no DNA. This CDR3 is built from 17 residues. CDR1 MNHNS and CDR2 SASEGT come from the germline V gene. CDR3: CASSGQGAWSGANVLTF.

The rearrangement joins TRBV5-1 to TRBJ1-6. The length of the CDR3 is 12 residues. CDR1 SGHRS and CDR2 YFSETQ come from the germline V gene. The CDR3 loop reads CASKSQESPLHF.

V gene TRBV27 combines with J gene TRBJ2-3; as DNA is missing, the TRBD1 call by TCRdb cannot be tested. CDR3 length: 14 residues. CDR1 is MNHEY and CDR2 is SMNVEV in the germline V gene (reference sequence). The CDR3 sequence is CASNPDRITDTQYF.

The CDR3 here is CASSQDWTFSYEQYF. The rearrangement links TRBV4-1 to TRBJ2-7; TCRdb proposes TRBD1, but this gene call is untestable without DNA. The V gene's germline CDR1 is MGHRA and CDR2 YSYEKL. The CDR3 totals 15 residues.

This chain's CDR3 is CASSMGQGNSYEQYF. The V call is TRBV19, the J call TRBJ2-7; TCRdb's D call of TRBD1 is untestable without DNA. Germline V gene sequence: CDR1 LNHDA, CDR2 SQIVND (reference sequence). This CDR3 contains 15 residues.

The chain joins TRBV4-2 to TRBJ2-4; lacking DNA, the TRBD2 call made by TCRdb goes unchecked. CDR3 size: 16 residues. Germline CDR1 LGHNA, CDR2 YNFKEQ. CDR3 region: CASSPESGLAKNIQYF.

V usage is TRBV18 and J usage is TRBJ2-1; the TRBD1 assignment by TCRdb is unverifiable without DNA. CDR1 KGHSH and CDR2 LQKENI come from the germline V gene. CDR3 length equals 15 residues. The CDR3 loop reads CASSPGTGGDYGLFF.

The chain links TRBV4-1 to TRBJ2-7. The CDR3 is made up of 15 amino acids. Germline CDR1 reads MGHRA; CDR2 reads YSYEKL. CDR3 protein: CASSQDWQDRYEQYF.

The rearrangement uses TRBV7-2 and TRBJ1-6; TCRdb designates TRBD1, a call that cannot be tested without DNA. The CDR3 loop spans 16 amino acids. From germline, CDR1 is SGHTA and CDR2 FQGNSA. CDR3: CASSPRRQGRRSPLHF.

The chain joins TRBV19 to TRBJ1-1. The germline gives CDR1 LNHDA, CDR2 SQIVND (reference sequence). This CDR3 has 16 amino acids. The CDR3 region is CASSIGTATPNTEAFF. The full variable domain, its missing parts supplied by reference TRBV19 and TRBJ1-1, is DGGITQSPKYLFRKEGQNVTLSCEQNLNHDAMYWYRQDPGQGLRLIYYSQIVNDFQKGDIAEGYSVSREKKESFPLTVTSAQKNPTAFYLCASSIGTATPNTEAFFGQGTRLTVV.